This T cell receptor (beta chain) came from a study of shared clonotypes between healthy human individuals. Overall study context: Per donor, three plates held CD4 naive cells, three held CD4 memory, two held CD8 naive and one held CD8 memory.

Overall study findings and caveats: Sorted-subset sequencing, rarefaction showed, was incomplete despite large depth.

This table comes from immunoSEQ multiplex PCR, and its TCRdb copy is limited to in-frame clones, with some not included. Of roughly 2 million clones in the sample, approximately 96% are singletons; the top ten hold around 0.13%. Caucasian adults residing in Nashville, Tennessee made up all the donors. Germline V lookup: CDR1 SGHVS, CDR2 FQNEAQ. The CDR3 totals 15 residues. With 5 bases clipped from V and 1 base from J, the junction kept 4 bases outside the gene matches. As for this clone: Its antigen is still unknown.

The sample was naive CD4+ T cells sorted from blood. As to subset: CD45RA+ positively selected. This clonotype originated in a man aged 18 to 29 in good health. The rearrangement joins TRBV7-8 to TRBJ1-5; TRBD1 matches at 8 bases. The CDR3 loop is CASSPRDRSNQPQHF. CDR3 sequence (DNA): TGTGCCAGCAGCCCCCGGGACAGGAGCAATCAGCCCCAGCATTTT.